This record concerns one T cell receptor (beta chain) sequence. The sample is drawn from a study of T cells after yellow fever vaccination. Background on the study: Staining for CD3, CD45RA, CCR7 and CD95 enabled sorting of EM, EMRA, CM and Tscm memory subsets. Low-cell-number fractions underwent preparation using SMART-Seq v4 Ultra Low Input.

V shed 4 bases, J shed 8 bases, and the junction held 7 bases outside the gene matches. Germline CDR1 is MNHEY and CDR2 is SMNVEV (reference sequence). The CDR3 sequence is 14 residues long. TCRdb called the 5' RACE reads again in MiXCR, with one record for every CDR3 protein. Of more than 50,000 distinct CDR3 sequences in the sample, 5% to 6.5% were seen once. Study outcomes and limitations: A minor fraction of clonotypes spanned both CD4 and CD8 compartments.

This TCR came from a man younger than 35 who received the YFV17D yellow fever vaccine. This sequence joins TRBV27 and TRBJ2-1; TRBD1 agrees at 8 bases. Here the sequenced sample was PBMCs, either bulk or a sorted T-cell subset (CD4+, CD8+, memory, or dextramer-sorted; not recorded which), taken on the day of the yellow fever booster vaccination. The CDR3 nucleotides read TGTGCCAGCAGTTGGACAGGGATATCCGATGAGCAGTTCTTC. Translation gives CASSWTGISDEQFF.